This TCR beta chain was sequenced in a study of T cell responses to AZD1222 COVID-19 vaccine. Study-wide points: Nearly half of spike-specific TCRs reportedly target unmutated variant regions. Repertoires were sampled only after the peak T cell response. Vaccination with two AZD1222 doses was followed by a rise in Spike-specific TCR breadth and depth.

Germline values: CDR1 SGHRS, CDR2 YFSETQ. The CDR3 has 16 residues. Between the trimmed V and J ends, which lost 0 bases and 5 bases, there was a span of 12 bases. Here immunoSEQ multiplex PCR was the method, and the copy in TCRdb shows in-frame clones only, minus some. This sample has 90,000 to 110,000 clones, with 70% to 90% found just once. As concerns this clone: Its antigen is unidentified.

This receptor was taken from an adult in good health. The chain is built from TRBV5-1 and TRBJ1-6; perhaps TRBD1 as D (5 bases). The source was peripheral blood, collected on day 0 of AZD1222 vaccination. The CDR3 region is CASSLAVPGDNSPLHF. CDR3 nucleotide sequence: TGCGCCAGCAGCTTGGCAGTTCCGGGGGATAATTCACCCCTCCACTTT.